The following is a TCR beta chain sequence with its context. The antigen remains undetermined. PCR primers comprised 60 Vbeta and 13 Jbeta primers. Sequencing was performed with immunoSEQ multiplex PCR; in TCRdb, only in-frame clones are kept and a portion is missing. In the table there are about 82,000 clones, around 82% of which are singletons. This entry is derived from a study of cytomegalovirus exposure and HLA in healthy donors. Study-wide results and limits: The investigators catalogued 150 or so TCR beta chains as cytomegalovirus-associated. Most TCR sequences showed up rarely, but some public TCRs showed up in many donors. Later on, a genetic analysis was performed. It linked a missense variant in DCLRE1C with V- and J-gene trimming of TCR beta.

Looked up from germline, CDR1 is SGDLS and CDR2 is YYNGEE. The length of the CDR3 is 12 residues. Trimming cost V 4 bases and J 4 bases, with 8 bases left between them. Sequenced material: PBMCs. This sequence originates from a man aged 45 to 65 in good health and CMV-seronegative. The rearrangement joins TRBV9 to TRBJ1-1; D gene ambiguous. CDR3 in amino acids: CASSPPGTEAFF. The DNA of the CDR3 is TGTGCCAGCAGCCCCCCCGGCACTGAAGCTTTCTTT.